One and the same sample provided the 29 T cell receptor beta chains below, sequenced in a study of T cells in Graves' hyperthyroidism and ophthalmopathy. RNA transcripts yielded amplified TCR beta CDR3 regions. First-round RT-PCR targeting the TCR CDR3 was performed with the HTBI primer set. TCRdb independently ran MiXCR on the multiplex PCR reads; one entry per CDR3 protein. The sample holds 490,000 or so distinct CDR3 sequences, about 46% seen once. Sequencing was performed on peripheral blood or thyroid tissue (not recorded which). The receptors here all came from an adult woman with Graves' disease, either hyperthyroidism or ophthalmopathy (not recorded which).

This clonotype was observed a handful of times. The genes are TRBV29-1 and TRBJ1-2; 7 positions match TRBD1. CDR3 length: 13 residues. Germline assignment: CDR1 SQVTM and CDR2 ANQGSEA. The V gene end was trimmed by 6 bases and the J gene end by 4 bases; junction bases not matched to a gene: 8. This chain's CDR3 is CSVPTTGIYGYTF. In nucleotides, the CDR3 is TGCAGCGTGCCGACGACAGGGATCTATGGCTACACCTTC.

This clonotype showed up just a few times. The chain has TRBV11-2 and TRBJ1-4; a weak D match, TRBD1 (6 bases). This CDR3 is 13 amino acids long. Germline V gene data show CDR1 as SGHAT and CDR2 as FQNNGV. V was cut by 5 bases and J by 8 bases, with 12 bases left in between. CDR3 region: CASSPGVGEKLFF. CDR3 nucleotide sequence: TGTGCCAGCAGCCCAGGGGTTGGGGAAAAACTGTTTTTT.

The genes are TRBV29-1 and TRBJ1-1; D remains ambiguous. The germline V gene has CDR1 SQVTM and CDR2 ANQGSEA. The CDR3 sequence is 14 residues long. V gave up 6 bases and J gave up 2 bases, with 16 bases separating them. DNA for the CDR3: TGCAGCGTCGCAGGAGGCTCCGTTAACACTGAAGCTTTCTTT. Translating gives CSVAGGSVNTEAFF.

The chain links TRBV19 to TRBJ1-1; 7 nucleotides match TRBD1. The CDR3 is made up of 15 amino acids. CDR1 and CDR2 from the germline V gene are LNHDA and SQIVND (reference sequence). V was clipped by 7 bases and J by 4 bases; unmatched bases: 12. This CDR3 is CASNSRGGLSTEAFF. For the CDR3, the DNA is TGTGCCAGTAACTCCAGGGGGGGGCTGAGCACTGAAGCTTTCTTT. The complete variable domain, with remaining parts taken from reference TRBV19 and TRBJ1-1, reads DGGITQSPKYLFRKEGQNVTLSCEQNLNHDAMYWYRQDPGQGLRLIYYSQIVNDFQKGDIAEGYSVSREKKESFPLTVTSAQKNPTAFYLCASNSRGGLSTEAFFGQGTRLTVV.

The V call is TRBV19, the J call TRBJ2-5; 13 nucleotides line up with TRBD2. Germline V gene sequence: CDR1 LNHDA, CDR2 SQIVND (reference sequence). There are 18 residues in the CDR3. The J segment lost 2 bases and the V segment lost 5 bases, leaving 11 bases of the junction unmatched. Here the CDR3 reads CASSERLAGGPRQETQYF. The CDR3 DNA reads TGTGCCAGTAGTGAAAGACTAGCGGGGGGACCAAGACAAGAGACCCAGTACTTC.

There are many counts of this clonotype. The chain uses TRBV20-1 and TRBJ1-3, with a weak D call TRBD1 (5 bases). Germline V CDR1 and CDR2: DFQATT, SNEGSKA (reference sequence). V was trimmed by 1 base and J by 1 base, leaving 8 bases between them. This CDR3 contains 14 residues. The CDR3 loop is CSARAGSSGNTIYF. For the CDR3, the DNA is TGCAGTGCTAGAGCAGGGTCTTCTGGAAACACCATATATTTT.

The rearrangement joins TRBV6-5 to TRBJ1-2; no definite D call. The CDR3 is made up of 14 amino acids. Germline CDR1 reads MNHEY; CDR2 reads SVGAGI. Trimming cost V 5 bases and J 1 base, with 11 bases left between them. The CDR3 sequence: CASSRTFNNYGYTF. CDR3 nucleotides: TGTGCCAGCAGTCGGACCTTCAATAACTATGGCTACACCTTC.

This clonotype occurred a few times. The chain employs TRBV25-1 and TRBJ1-1, with D unclear. Germline V gene data show CDR1 as MGHDK and CDR2 as SYGVNS. CDR3 length equals 12 residues. V lost 3 bases to trimming and J lost 4 bases, with 6 bases between them. CDR3 in amino acids: CASSDFTTEAFF. The CDR3 coding sequence is TGTGCCAGCAGTGACTTCACCACTGAAGCTTTCTTT.

In the case of this clonotype: A read error may be the cause here, since a much bigger clone is one base away. The genes are TRBV4-3 and TRBJ2-7, with a possible D match to TRBD1 (5 bases). Germline V gene sequence: CDR1 LGHNA, CDR2 YSLEER. The CDR3 loop spans 14 amino acids. For the CDR3, the DNA is TGCGCCAGCATCCAAATAGGGGAATCCTACGAGCAGTACTTC. Amino acids: CASIQIGESYEQYF.

This clonotype was counted ten times or more. The CDR3 sequence: CSSDGGSFTYEQYF. The CDR3 DNA sequence: TGCAGCTCTGACGGGGGTTCGTTTACCTACGAGCAGTACTTC. The chain recombines TRBV29-1 with TRBJ2-7, with D perhaps matching TRBD2 (6 bases). This CDR3 has 14 amino acids. The germline V and J ends were trimmed by 8 bases and 2 bases, with 19 bases remaining between them. Germline CDR1 reads SQVTM; CDR2 reads ANQGSEA.

V gene TRBV24-1 combines with J gene TRBJ2-5; D gene ambiguous. CDR1 is KGHDR, CDR2 SFDVKD, per germline. The length of the CDR3 is 11 residues. With 9 bases removed from V and 5 bases from J, the gap between germline ends came to 9 bases. The CDR3 DNA is TGTGCCACCGGGCAGAGGGAGACCCAGTACTTC. Translating it yields CATGQRETQYF.

The chain uses TRBV19 and TRBJ1-2; 7 positions match TRBD1. After removal of 7 bases from V and 4 bases from J, the junction contained 6 bases not matched to a gene. Germline V gives CDR1 LNHDA, CDR2 SQIVND (reference sequence). The CDR3 contains 13 residues. The CDR3 region is CASTPTGTYGYTF. In DNA, the CDR3 is TGTGCCAGTACTCCGACAGGGACCTATGGCTACACCTTC. Full variable domain (missing parts from reference TRBV19 and TRBJ1-2): DGGITQSPKYLFRKEGQNVTLSCEQNLNHDAMYWYRQDPGQGLRLIYYSQIVNDFQKGDIAEGYSVSREKKESFPLTVTSAQKNPTAFYLCASTPTGTYGYTFGSGTRLTVV.

The chain employs TRBV6-2 or TRBV6-3 and TRBJ2-7; TRBD2 aligns across 10 bases. The CDR3 consists of 16 residues. CDR1 is MNHEY, CDR2 SVGEGT, per germline. Losses at the gene ends were 6 bases for V and 2 bases for J; bases not matched to a gene: 10. Written as DNA, the CDR3 is TGTGCCAGCAGACCCCTTGGACTAGCGGCCACCTACGAGCAGTACTTC. The encoded protein is CASRPLGLAATYEQYF.

This clonotype came up a few times. This sequence joins TRBV5-1 and TRBJ2-2, with unresolved D. The germline CDR1 and CDR2 sequences are SGHRS and YFSETQ. CDR3 length: 12 residues. The V end was cut by 0 bases, the J end by 8 bases, with 5 bases between. Here the CDR3 DNA reads TGCGCCAGCAGCTTGGAACCAGGGGAGCTGTTTTTT. Translating it yields CASSLEPGELFF.

Regarding this clonotype: This may come from a read error, since a much larger clone is one base off. The J gene is TRBJ2-7, the V gene TRBV29-1; 13 bases match TRBD2. The germline V gene has CDR1 SQVTM and CDR2 ANQGSEA. This CDR3 is 16 amino acids long. CDR3 nucleotides: TGCAGCGTTGAATCCGGGACTAGCGGGACGAGGTACGGGCAGTACTTC. It codes for CSVESGTSGTRYGQYF.

The chain carries TRBV10-3 and TRBJ2-2; 14 positions agree with TRBD2. Germline values: CDR1 ENHRY, CDR2 SYGVKD. The CDR3 has 18 residues. V shed 5 bases and J 0 bases; nucleotides not matched to a gene: 5. The chain's CDR3 is CAISCGTSGSTNTGELFF. CDR3 nucleotide sequence: TGTGCCATCAGTTGCGGGACTAGCGGGAGCACGAACACCGGGGAGCTGTTTTTT.

V is TRBV7-3 and J is TRBJ2-2; 7 bases line up with TRBD1. The J segment lost 2 bases and the V segment lost 0 bases, leaving 0 bases of the junction unmatched. Germline loops: CDR1 SGHTA, CDR2 FQGTGA. There are 15 residues in the CDR3. CDR3 nucleotide sequence: TGTGCCAGCAGCTTAACAGGGGGCAACACCGGGGAGCTGTTTTTT. Translated: CASSLTGGNTGELFF. Complete variable domain (other parts from reference TRBV7-3 and TRBJ2-2): GAGVSQTPSNKVTEKGKYVELRCDPISGHTALYWYRQSLGQGPEFLIYFQGTGAADDSGLPNDRFFAVRPEGSVSTLKIQRTERGDSAVYLCASSLTGGNTGELFFGEGSRLTVL.

This clonotype was observed a single time. J is TRBJ1-3 and V is TRBV9; a possible D gene is TRBD1 (6 bases). The CDR3 has 14 amino acids. Germline assignment: CDR1 SGDLS and CDR2 YYNGEE. V was trimmed by 3 bases and J by 7 bases, leaving 14 bases between them. In nucleotides, the CDR3 is TGTGCCAGCAGCGGAGTGGGGGGCACGAACACCATATATTTT. Residues: CASSGVGGTNTIYF.

This clonotype was seen at least ten times. The genes are TRBV19 and TRBJ1-6, with 7 bases aligning to TRBD1. This CDR3 contains 14 residues. J gave up 7 bases and V 4 bases, and 4 bases lay outside the gene matches. CDR1 and CDR2 (germline): LNHDA, SQIVND (reference sequence). The CDR3 loop reads CASSRQGSNSPLHF. DNA of the CDR3: TGTGCCAGTAGTAGACAGGGTTCGAATTCACCCCTCCACTTT.

The CDR3 region is CATSTGGAKGNQPQHF. The CDR3 DNA reads as TGTGCCACCTCGACAGGGGGGGCGAAAGGGAATCAGCCCCAGCATTTT. V and J are TRBV24-1 and TRBJ1-5; TRBD1 matches 9 bases. CDR1 and CDR2 (germline): KGHDR, SFDVKD. The CDR3 extends over 16 amino acids. The trim removed 9 bases at V and 4 bases at J, leaving 12 bases unmatched.

There are many counts of this clonotype. The chain has TRBV12-3 or TRBV12-4 and TRBJ1-6, with 9 bases identical to TRBD1. V lost 6 bases to trimming and J lost 9 bases; unmatched junction nucleotides: 3. CDR3 size: 13 residues. The CDR3, as DNA: TGTGCCAGCAGCTTGACAGGGGGTTCACCCCTCCACTTT. It is translated as CASSLTGGSPLHF.

This clonotype was picked up many times. CDR3 in DNA: TGCAGTGCTAGAGATCCAAGGAACAGCGCACTGTTTTTT. Translation: CSARDPRNSALFF. This sequence joins TRBV20-1 and TRBJ1-4; no firm D call. Trimming took 0 bases from V and 13 from J, leaving 15 bases between them. This CDR3 is built from 13 residues. CDR1 is DFQATT and CDR2 is SNEGSKA in the germline V gene (reference sequence).

This clonotype occurred a few times. The rearrangement links TRBV2 to TRBJ1-2; tentatively, D is TRBD1 (5 bases). The CDR3 totals 10 residues. V gave up 10 bases and J gave up 8 bases, with 11 bases separating them. Germline CDR1 SNHLY, CDR2 FYNNEI. The CDR3 sequence: CATGEDGYTF. The CDR3 nucleotides read TGTGCCACGGGGGAGGACGGCTACACCTTC.

The J gene is TRBJ2-5, the V gene TRBV20-1, with 9 bases identical to TRBD1. V gave up 5 bases and J gave up 4 bases; unmatched junction bases: 2. The germline gives CDR1 DFQATT, CDR2 SNEGSKA (reference sequence). The CDR3 has 12 amino acids. The CDR3: CSAGTGLETQYF. Here the CDR3 DNA reads TGCAGTGCTGGGACAGGGTTAGAGACCCAGTACTTC.

The chain carries TRBV7-9 and TRBJ2-5; maybe TRBD2 (5 bases). The germline CDR1 and CDR2 sequences are SEHNR and FQNEAQ (reference sequence). The CDR3 covers 15 residues. The V and J ends lost 10 bases and 4 bases respectively, with 22 bases between them. CDR3 residues: CAISELDKLGETQYF. CDR3 coding DNA: TGTGCCATCAGTGAGTTAGACAAACTAGGAGAGACCCAGTACTTC.

This clonotype was found a few times. The genes are TRBV5-5 and TRBJ1-5; 9 bases line up with TRBD1. V gave up 4 bases and J gave up 0 bases; unmatched junction bases: 11. The CDR3 has 18 residues. Germline CDR1 reads SGHKS; CDR2 reads YYEKEE (reference sequence). CDR3 residues: CASSIGQGSAYSNQPQHF. As DNA, the CDR3 is TGTGCCAGCAGCATTGGACAGGGGTCCGCTTATAGCAATCAGCCCCAGCATTTT. Combining the CDR3 with reference TRBV5-5 and TRBJ1-5 gives the whole variable domain DAGVTQSPTHLIKTRGQQVTLRCSPISGHKSVSWYQQVLGQGPQFIFQYYEKEERGRGNFPDRFSARQFPNYSSELNVNALLLGDSALYLCASSIGQGSAYSNQPQHFGDGTRLSIL.

As concerns this clonotype: Relative to the germline gene, one junction end is altered; a read error may explain this. The CDR3 loop reads CASSLTGGNVLTF. CDR3 DNA sequence: TGTGCCAGCAGCTTAACTGGGGGCAACGTCCTGACTTTC. The chain carries TRBV7-3 and TRBJ2-6; either TRBD1 or TRBD2 may fit D (5 bases each). The CDR3 is 13 residues long. CDR1 and CDR2 (germline): SGHTA, FQGTGA.

As regards this clonotype: One end of the junction fails to match germline, which may point to a read error. The V gene is TRBV29-1, the J gene TRBJ1-2; the D gene is possibly TRBD1 (5 bases). The length of the CDR3 is 12 residues. Germline CDR1 SQVTM, CDR2 ANQGSEA. The CDR3 DNA reads as TGTCAGGGAGAACTTCCTTACTATGGCTACACCTTC. Encoded protein: CQGELPYYGYTF.

The rearrangement joins TRBV7-3 to TRBJ1-5, with 8 bases aligning to TRBD1. Germline V gene sequence: CDR1 SGHTA, CDR2 FQGTGA. The CDR3 is 12 residues long. CDR3 DNA: TGTGCTGGGCAGGGGGCCAATCAGCCCCAGCATTTT. Protein: CAGQGANQPQHF.